These 19 T cell receptor beta chains originate from one sample sequenced in a study of T cells after yellow fever vaccination. TCRdb called the 5' RACE reads again in MiXCR, with one record for every CDR3 protein. Of some 300,000 distinct CDR3 sequences in the sample, roughly 9% were seen once. Sequences were derived from CD4+ T cells sorted from PBMCs, sampled 5 days after the yellow fever booster vaccination. These receptors were collected from a man between 18 and 29 years old who received the YFV17D yellow fever vaccine.

In its sample, this clonotype was seen many times. The chain is built from TRBV20-1 and TRBJ2-2; 9 bases agree with TRBD1. V trimming: 6 bases; J trimming: 6 bases; junction bases outside the gene matches: 11. The CDR3 spans 15 residues. The V gene's germline CDR1 is DFQATT and CDR2 SNEGSKA (reference sequence). CDR3 sequence: CSALRNRGRPGELFF. The CDR3 region has the DNA TGCAGTGCACTCAGGAACAGGGGGCGACCCGGGGAGCTGTTTTTT.

This clonotype has just a few counts. V is TRBV18 and J is TRBJ1-2, with D possibly matching TRBD1 (5 bases). This CDR3 contains 14 residues. Trimming took off 0 bases at V and 5 bases at J, with 10 bases between the two ends. Germline V lookup: CDR1 KGHSH, CDR2 LQKENI. The CDR3 reads CASSPPGQIYGYTF. The CDR3 DNA follows: TGTGCCAGCTCACCACCGGGGCAGATATATGGCTACACCTTC.

This chain uses TRBV20-1 with TRBJ2-5, with D uncertain. The CDR3 consists of 17 residues. The V gene lost 0 bases and the J gene lost 1 base, with 18 bases spanning the gap. Germline loops: CDR1 DFQATT, CDR2 SNEGSKA (reference sequence). The CDR3 DNA is TGCAGTGCTAGAGATGGGCGTCGGGTAGCCTTCCAAGAGACCCAGTACTTC. This sequence encodes CSARDGRRVAFQETQYF.

V usage is TRBV7-2 and J usage is TRBJ2-3; D remains ambiguous. CDR3 size: 14 residues. The V gene lost 2 bases and the J gene lost 2 bases, with 8 bases spanning the gap. In germline, CDR1 is SGHTA, CDR2 FQGNSA. Here the CDR3 DNA reads TGTGCCAGCAGCTTAAATCCGAACACAGATACGCAGTATTTT. Amino acid sequence: CASSLNPNTDTQYF. The entire variable domain, with the rest obtained from reference TRBV7-2 and TRBJ2-3, is as follows: GAGVSQSPSNKVTEKGKDVELRCDPISGHTALYWYRQSLGQGLEFLIYFQGNSAPDKSGLPSDRFSAERTGGSVSTLTIQRTQQEDSAVYLCASSLNPNTDTQYFGPGTRLTVL.

V usage is TRBV6-1 and J usage is TRBJ2-1, with 11 nucleotides matching TRBD2. Per the germline V gene, CDR1 is MNHNS and CDR2 is SASEGT. This CDR3 region has 16 residues. Germline trimming cut 4 bases from V and 9 bases from J; bases unmatched to any gene: 11. The CDR3 nucleotides read TGTGCCAGCAGTGCCCTTAGCGGGGGGGCCTCTTTTGAGCAGTTCTTC. It translates to CASSALSGGASFEQFF.

This chain connects TRBV7-8 to TRBJ1-4; D is unclear. Germline V gives CDR1 SGHVS, CDR2 FQNEAQ. This CDR3 contains 14 residues. Trimming took off 5 bases at V and 5 bases at J, with 12 bases between the two ends. In DNA, the CDR3 is TGTGCCAGCAGCCCCCGCCCTAGGAATGAAAAACTGTTTTTT. Translating gives CASSPRPRNEKLFF.

This clonotype was observed a few times. The chain combines TRBV9 with TRBJ1-3; no firm D call. This CDR3 comprises 15 residues. Per germline, CDR1 SGDLS and CDR2 YYNGEE. The ends were cut back, 2 bases at V and 0 bases at J, with 9 bases in the middle. The CDR3 nucleotides are TGTGCCAGCAGCGTCGGGCCATACTCTGGAAACACCATATATTTT. Encoded protein: CASSVGPYSGNTIYF.

This chain connects TRBV3-1 to TRBJ1-1; D is unresolved. Germline V gene data show CDR1 as LGHDT and CDR2 as YNNKEL (reference sequence). This CDR3 spans 15 amino acids. V gave up 3 bases and J gave up 1 base, with 12 bases separating them. This CDR3 reads CASSQNGRPNTEAFF. CDR3 DNA sequence: TGTGCCAGCAGCCAGAACGGCCGCCCGAACACTGAAGCTTTCTTT.

This clonotype was seen many times. The J gene is TRBJ2-3, the V gene TRBV7-2; D not certain. CDR3 length: 12 residues. V lost 5 bases and J 2 bases, leaving 5 bases between the germline ends. The germline CDR1 and CDR2 sequences are SGHTA and FQGNSA. This CDR3 reads CASSQYTDTQYF. As DNA, the CDR3 is TGTGCCAGCAGCCAATACACAGATACGCAGTATTTT. Drawing the rest from reference TRBV7-2 and TRBJ2-3, the complete variable domain is GAGVSQSPSNKVTEKGKDVELRCDPISGHTALYWYRQSLGQGLEFLIYFQGNSAPDKSGLPSDRFSAERTGGSVSTLTIQRTQQEDSAVYLCASSQYTDTQYFGPGTRLTVL.

V usage is TRBV9 and J usage is TRBJ2-2; D is unclear. CDR1 is SGDLS, CDR2 YYNGEE, per germline. Trimming shortened V by 10 bases and J by 10 bases, and 17 bases separated the two germline ends. This CDR3 is 12 amino acids long. The CDR3 spells CASGRRSVELFF. In DNA, the CDR3 is TGTGCCTCCGGGCGAAGGAGTGTGGAGCTGTTTTTT.

The gene calls are TRBV3-1 and TRBJ2-7, with a possible D match to TRBD1 (5 bases). Trimming left V 0 bases short and J 0 bases short, with 15 bases between. The CDR3 has 17 residues. Germline CDR1 is LGHDT and CDR2 is YNNKEL (reference sequence). CDR3 coding DNA: TGTGCCAGCAGCCAAGATCTTTCCCCAGGGTACTCCTACGAGCAGTACTTC. This codes for CASSQDLSPGYSYEQYF.

This clonotype was detected only a few times. The chain employs TRBV4-3 and TRBJ1-2, with 9 bases lining up with TRBD1. The trim removed 0 bases at V and 4 bases at J, leaving 12 bases unmatched. The V gene's germline CDR1 is LGHNA and CDR2 YSLEER. This CDR3 comprises 18 residues. The CDR3 loop is CASSQDPPPMTGGYGYTF. CDR3 nucleotide sequence: TGCGCCAGCAGCCAAGATCCCCCCCCCATGACAGGGGGCTATGGCTACACCTTC.

The chain joins TRBV12-3 or TRBV12-4 to TRBJ1-5; the D gene is possibly TRBD1 (6 bases). V was trimmed by 6 bases and J by 6 bases, leaving 15 bases between them. This CDR3 has 14 amino acids. In nucleotides, the CDR3 is TGTGCCAGCAGCCTTACTACAGGGACTCAGCCCCAGCATTTT. Translated, it gives CASSLTTGTQPQHF.

J is TRBJ2-5 and V is TRBV28, with D possibly called TRBD1 or TRBD2 (5 bases each). The CDR3 sequence is 11 residues long. In germline, CDR1 is MDHEN, CDR2 SYDVKM. Trimming stripped 6 bases from V and 12 bases from J, with 14 bases between. Here the CDR3 reads CASRGEGWKYF. The CDR3 region has the DNA TGTGCCAGCAGGGGTGAGGGGTGGAAGTACTTC.

Many counts were recorded for this clonotype. The rearrangement links TRBV5-1 to TRBJ2-3; D is perhaps TRBD1 (5 bases). Germline lookup yields CDR1 SGHRS and CDR2 YFSETQ. V was clipped by 1 base and J by 1 base, with 10 bases between them. The CDR3 consists of 15 residues. The CDR3 sequence: CASSLRGIGTDTQYF. The DNA of the CDR3 is TGCGCCAGCAGCTTGAGGGGAATAGGCACAGATACGCAGTATTTT.

The chain joins TRBV7-2 to TRBJ2-2; TRBD2 is a possible D gene (7 bases). CDR1 and CDR2 from the germline V gene are SGHTA and FQGNSA. This CDR3 region has 18 residues. V lost 1 base and J 1 base, leaving 16 bases between the germline ends. CDR3 in amino acids: CASSLVPGGGLNTGELFF. The CDR3 region has the DNA TGTGCCAGCAGCTTAGTTCCGGGCGGGGGCTTGAACACCGGGGAGCTGTTTTTT.

In its sample, this clonotype was seen a few times. This chain links TRBV11-2 with TRBJ2-3; D remains unclear. The CDR3 is made up of 13 amino acids. The V end was cut by 3 bases, the J end by 6 bases, with 10 bases between. The germline gives CDR1 SGHAT, CDR2 FQNNGV. The CDR3 protein is CASSFNTGDTQYF. The CDR3 DNA sequence: TGTGCCAGCAGCTTCAACACTGGGGATACGCAGTATTTT.

This clonotype has a handful of counts. The chain has TRBV15 and TRBJ2-3, with 7 bases that match TRBD1. The germline V gene encodes CDR1 LNHNV and CDR2 YYDKDF (reference sequence). The CDR3 length is 17 residues. With 0 bases clipped from V and 4 bases from J, the junction kept 10 bases outside the gene matches. The CDR3 sequence: CATSRDTGRQGPDTQYF. The CDR3 DNA follows: TGTGCCACCAGCAGAGATACAGGGAGACAGGGACCAGATACGCAGTATTTT.

The V call is TRBV6-2 or TRBV6-3, the J call TRBJ2-2; D is unclear. V was trimmed by 4 bases and J by 0 bases, leaving 6 bases between them. The CDR3 has 14 residues. CDR1 is MNHEY, CDR2 SVGEGT, per germline. CDR3: CASSFYPNTGELFF. The CDR3, as DNA: TGTGCCAGCAGTTTTTACCCGAACACCGGGGAGCTGTTTTTT.